This T cell receptor (beta chain) stems from a study of blood T cell repertoires in COVID-19. Repertoires were generated with immunoSEQ multiplex PCR, while TCRdb's copy carries only in-frame clones and drops some. Counted here are hundreds of thousands of clones, roughly 89% occurring once; the ten biggest clones make up about 1.7%. V was cut by 6 bases and J by 1 base, with 10 bases left in between. Per the germline V gene, CDR1 is MNHEY and CDR2 is SVGAGI. CDR3 length equals 15 residues. The chain uses TRBV6-5 and TRBJ2-6; perhaps TRBD1 as D (6 bases). The receptor was derived from a woman aged 18-29 years with acute COVID-19. Sequenced input: PBMCs or T cells enriched from blood (not recorded which). Written as DNA, the CDR3 is TGTGCCAGCAGGGATACAGGGTCTGGGGCCAACGTCCTGACTTTC. Translation gives CASRDTGSGANVLTF.